The 15 T cell receptor beta chains in this list originate from one sample, sequenced in a study of vaccination and CD4 T cells after COVID-19. The treatment was: roughly ten-day PBMC culture with coronavirus spike peptide pools or control peptides (ViraFEST assay). CD4+ T cells of the unexposed donor were collected before the COVID-19 pandemic (2011-2018). Antigens of these TCRs are unknown. Sequence data for DNA of cultured CD4+ T cells were generated by the Oncomine TCR Beta short-read assay. Once CD4+ T cells had been cultured, genomic DNA was extracted from them. From the PCR reads, TCRdb called clonotypes with MiXCR, one entry per CDR3 protein. The sample shows 7,600 or so distinct CDR3 sequences, less than 45% of them seen only once. The sequencing sample was made of CD4+ T cells from blood, cultured in vitro. All receptors derive from a human donor in good health.

This clonotype occurred once. This chain joins TRBV10-3 and TRBJ2-7, with 8 positions matching TRBD1. J gave up 6 bases and V 4 bases, and 8 bases lay outside the gene matches. The CDR3 is made up of 14 amino acids. The germline V gene encodes CDR1 ENHRY and CDR2 SYGVKD. CDR3 in DNA: TGTGCCATCAGTGGTGCAGGACAGGGATCCGAGCAGTACTTC. It yields the protein CAISGAGQGSEQYF.

This clonotype occurred a few times. This chain connects TRBV7-2 to TRBJ1-5; D ambiguous. Germline CDR1 and CDR2: SGHTA and FQGNSA. V lost 7 bases, J lost 3 bases, and 16 bases lay in between. This CDR3 contains 15 residues. The CDR3 DNA follows: TGTGCCAGCACCCGGGATGGGGTCCCCAATCAGCCCCAGCATTTT. The encoded protein is CASTRDGVPNQPQHF.

This clonotype was observed a few times. V and J are TRBV27 and TRBJ2-2; weak D call: TRBD1 (6 bases). The V end was cut by 7 bases, the J end by 6 bases, with 18 bases between. Germline CDR1 MNHEY, CDR2 SMNVEV (reference sequence). The CDR3 spans 15 residues. In nucleotides, the CDR3 is TGTGCCAGCAACCGACAGGCAGGGTTGGCCGGGGAGCTGTTTTTT. Translated, it gives CASNRQAGLAGELFF.

The CDR3 reads CASSQTWDRGRGYTF. In DNA, the CDR3 is TGTGCCAGCAGCCAGACTTGGGACAGGGGGAGAGGCTACACCTTC. The chain is built from TRBV28 and TRBJ1-2, with 11 nucleotides matching TRBD1. Germline CDR1 MDHEN, CDR2 SYDVKM. The V gene end was trimmed by 6 bases and the J gene end by 8 bases; junction bases not matched to a gene: 11. CDR3 size: 15 residues.

The rearrangement links TRBV24-1 to TRBJ2-5; 10 bases line up with TRBD1. V was pared by 2 bases and J by 4 bases, with 9 bases of the junction left unmatched. In germline, CDR1 is KGHDR, CDR2 SFDVKD. This CDR3 has 17 amino acids. This CDR3 reads CATSDSRDRGTSETQYF. The CDR3, as DNA: TGTGCCACCAGTGATTCCCGGGACAGGGGAACATCAGAGACCCAGTACTTC.

The J gene is TRBJ2-1, the V gene TRBV24-1; D gene unclear. This CDR3 contains 15 residues. V was clipped by 0 bases and J by 9 bases, with 14 bases between them. Per the germline V gene, CDR1 is KGHDR and CDR2 is SFDVKD. The CDR3 region is CATSDLRVSVSEQFF. The CDR3 coding sequence is TGTGCCACCAGTGATTTGAGGGTGTCTGTAAGTGAGCAGTTCTTC.

This clonotype was counted a few times. This chain joins TRBV2 and TRBJ2-7, with a tentative D call TRBD2 (5 bases). V was trimmed by 4 bases and J by 5 bases, leaving 12 bases between them. The germline gives CDR1 SNHLY, CDR2 FYNNEI. This CDR3 comprises 13 residues. The CDR3 sequence is CASSAWAGHEQYF. CDR3 DNA: TGTGCCAGCAGTGCCTGGGCGGGCCACGAGCAGTACTTC.

This clonotype was counted only a few times. The chain recombines TRBV2 with TRBJ1-1; D gene uncertain. Trimming stripped 1 base from V and 1 base from J, with 4 bases between. The CDR3 extends over 13 amino acids. Germline assignment: CDR1 SNHLY and CDR2 FYNNEI. The chain's CDR3 is CASSEEANTEAFF. As DNA, the CDR3 is TGTGCCAGCAGTGAAGAGGCGAACACTGAAGCTTTCTTT. The full variable domain, in which reference TRBV2 and TRBJ1-1 provide the parts outside the CDR3, is EPEVTQTPSHQVTQMGQEVILRCVPISNHLYFYWYRQILGQKVEFLVSFYNNEISEKSEIFDDQFSVERPDGSNFTLKIRSTKLEDSAMYFCASSEEANTEAFFGQGTRLTVV.

This rearrangement joins TRBV10-3 to TRBJ1-2, with no clear D. V lost 0 bases to trimming and J lost 1 base, with 12 bases between them. The V gene's germline CDR1 is ENHRY and CDR2 SYGVKD. The CDR3 is made up of 16 amino acids. The CDR3: CAISESSGWVNYGYTF. In DNA, the CDR3 is TGTGCCATCAGTGAGTCCAGCGGGTGGGTTAACTATGGCTACACCTTC.

The genes are TRBV18 and TRBJ2-5; D perhaps matches TRBD1 (5 bases). This CDR3 spans 13 amino acids. The ends were cut back, 4 bases at V and 4 bases at J, with 10 bases in the middle. In germline, CDR1 is KGHSH, CDR2 LQKENI. CDR3 residues: CASSQSRGETQYF. CDR3 coding DNA: TGTGCCAGCTCACAATCTAGGGGAGAGACCCAGTACTTC.

The CDR3 sequence is CASSFAVGTEAFF. The DNA of the CDR3 is TGTGCCAGCAGTTTCGCAGTTGGCACTGAAGCTTTCTTT. The chain uses TRBV6-5 and TRBJ1-1; D is unresolved. Germline CDR1 is MNHEY and CDR2 is SVGAGI. The CDR3 covers 13 residues. The V gene lost 4 bases and the J gene lost 4 bases, with 10 bases spanning the gap.

This clonotype showed up just a few times. V usage is TRBV27 and J usage is TRBJ1-1; 7 bases agree with TRBD1. The length of the CDR3 is 16 residues. The ends lost 0 bases at V and 1 base at J; junction bases unmatched: 5. Germline V gene data show CDR1 as MNHEY and CDR2 as SMNVEV (reference sequence). CDR3 DNA sequence: TGTGCCAGCAGTTTATCGAACCCAGGGGGGAACACTGAAGCTTTCTTT. Encoded protein: CASSLSNPGGNTEAFF.

The V call is TRBV7-3, the J call TRBJ2-2; no reliable D call. Trimming stripped 6 bases from V and 5 bases from J, with 13 bases between. In germline, CDR1 is SGHTA, CDR2 FQGTGA. The CDR3 is 14 amino acids. In DNA form, the CDR3 reads TGTGCCAGCAGTCACCCTCTCGGGACCGGGGAGCTGTTTTTT. It specifies CASSHPLGTGELFF.

This clonotype has only a few counts. The V and J genes are TRBV20-1 and TRBJ1-1; no clear D. V was pared by 2 bases and J by 2 bases, with 3 bases between. This CDR3 comprises 11 residues. The germline CDR1 and CDR2 sequences are DFQATT and SNEGSKA (reference sequence). CDR3 DNA sequence: TGCAGTGCTAGATCTAACACTGAAGCTTTCTTT. This sequence encodes CSARSNTEAFF.

For this clonotype: Relative to the germline gene, one junction end is altered; a read error may explain this. V gene TRBV20-1 combines with J gene TRBJ2-5, with TRBD1 identical over 12 bases. Germline values: CDR1 DFQATT, CDR2 SNEGSKA (reference sequence). The CDR3 length is 15 residues. The CDR3 DNA follows: TGCAGTGCTAGCCCCGGGACAGGGGGCCAAGAGACCCCGTACTTC. Its protein product is CSASPGTGGQETPYF.